Below, one T cell receptor (beta chain) is given with its context. The antigen is not known. The entry originates in a study of cytomegalovirus exposure and HLA in healthy donors. The overall study: Approximately 83 million unique TCRs from HLA-typed donors were held in an early data release.

In the PCR, 60 Vbeta and 13 Jbeta primers were used. Produced via immunoSEQ multiplex PCR; TCRdb's table is partial and in-frame only. The table shows approximately 200,000 clones, with roughly 85% occurring only once. The CDR3 has 14 amino acids. V dropped 1 base and J dropped 4 bases, with 7 bases sitting between them. Germline V gene sequence: CDR1 MGHRA, CDR2 YSYEKL. Points from the study as a whole: Exclusion as indistinguishable affected some V segments, including TRBV6-2 and TRBV6-3. Data from an earlier analysis indicated that most TCR beta V segments were productive either about 87% or about 30% of the time. When analyzed later, a missense DCLRE1C variant was found to be linked to TCR beta V- and J-gene trimming.

The sample was PBMCs. The chain links TRBV4-1 to TRBJ1-4; D is unresolved. The sequence was collected from a woman aged 45-59 years in good health and CMV-seronegative. The CDR3: CASSQGSHNEKLFF. The CDR3 DNA reads as TGCGCCAGCAGCCAAGGAAGCCATAATGAAAAACTGTTTTTT.